These T cell receptor beta chains were read from a single sample in a study of blood T cell repertoires in COVID-19. Profiling relied on immunoSEQ multiplex PCR, and the TCRdb table lists in-frame clones only, not all of them. Altogether about 160,000 clones are present, 70% to 90% being singletons, with the ten largest covering around 1%. Sequencing was done on a sample of peripheral blood. The receptors were gathered from a man aged 40-50 years with acute or convalescent COVID-19. Both conserved end residues are part of each CDR3. D genes are given only for firm matches.

V gene	D gene	J gene	CDR3 protein	CDR3 DNA
TRBV5-8	-	TRBJ1-4	CASRALNEKLFF	TGTGCCAGCAGAGCCTTAAATGAAAAACTGTTTTTT
TRBV30	-	TRBJ2-7	CAWSPGSYEQYF	TGTGCCTGGAGCCCGGGATCCTACGAGCAGTACTTC
TRBV10-3	TRBD1	TRBJ2-7	CAISDVGQSYEQYF	TGTGCCATCAGTGATGTGGGACAGTCCTACGAGCAGTACTTC
TRBV5-4	-	TRBJ2-3	CASKRRGYTDTQYF	TGTGCCAGCAAGAGGCGGGGATACACAGATACGCAGTATTTT
TRBV11-2	TRBD2	TRBJ2-1	CASSLARLAGTYNEQFF	TGTGCCAGCAGCTTAGCCCGACTAGCGGGGACCTACAATGAGCAGTTCTTC
TRBV6-5	TRBD1	TRBJ2-7	CASSYRDRDYEQYF	TGTGCCAGCAGTTACCGGGACAGAGACTACGAGCAGTACTTC
TRBV6-5	-	TRBJ2-5	CASSYSQETQYF	TGTGCCAGCAGTTACTCGCAGGAGACCCAGTACTTC
TRBV19	-	TRBJ1-2	CASSPGERKDYGYTF	TGTGCCAGTAGTCCAGGGGAAAGAAAGGACTATGGCTACACCTTC
TRBV24-1	TRBD1	TRBJ2-2	CATSEAGTGVRGANTGELFF	TGTGCCACCAGTGAAGCCGGGACAGGGGTCCGGGGCGCGAACACCGGGGAGCTGTTTTTT
TRBV2	TRBD1	TRBJ1-3	CASRPRQGVAGNTIYF	TGTGCCAGCAGACCCCGACAGGGTGTGGCTGGAAACACCATATATTTT
TRBV19	-	TRBJ1-2	CASTPMGGHYGYTF	TGTGCCAGTACCCCAATGGGGGGGCACTATGGCTACACCTTC
TRBV25-1	-	TRBJ2-1	CASSEWGGHREQFF	TGTGCCAGCAGTGAATGGGGGGGCCACAGGGAGCAGTTCTTC